This TCR beta chain was documented in a study of CD8+ T cells in alopecia areata. CDR1 and CDR2 (germline): SGHTA, FQGNSA. This CDR3 comprises 14 residues. V was pared by 5 bases and J by 0 bases, with 11 bases between. cDNA reverse transcribed from extracted RNA served as the sequencing template. Libraries were prepared by immunoSEQ multiplex PCR; TCRdb keeps only in-frame clonotypes and omits some of them. In the table there are 120,000 or so clones, around 50% of which are singletons. The chain joins TRBV7-2 to TRBJ2-7; D gene ambiguous. Sequencing used CD4+ T cells sorted from blood, obtained at week 0. The clonotype comes from a human donor with alopecia areata. The CDR3 region is CASSEEIHSYEQYF. The DNA of the CDR3 is TGTGCCAGCAGCGAAGAGATTCACTCCTACGAGCAGTACTTC.